The clone carrying this TCR beta chain has more than one count but fewer than ten. As yet, its antigen is unknown. This specimen belongs to a study of identical twins. The CDR3 has 12 residues. V was clipped by 4 bases and J by 3 bases, with 10 bases between them. Germline lookup yields CDR1 SQVTM and CDR2 ANQGSEA. TCRdb reanalysed the 5' RACE reads using MiXCR and keeps one entry per CDR3 protein. There are 450,000 to 500,000 distinct CDR3 sequences in the sample; roughly an eighth occur only once, and 0.98% lies in the top ten. Study findings and constraints: Excess sharing by twins proved weaker in beta out-of-frame sequences. Fewer insertions marked abundant cord blood beta clonotypes; young adult naive trended weakly, memory not at all.

This same sample was also taken into another study, of yellow fever vaccine responses in identical twins.

This clonotype originated in a woman in her late teens or twenties in good health. The rearrangement uses TRBV29-1 and TRBJ2-7; D unclear. The sample consisted of CD4+ T cells sorted from blood. In DNA form, the CDR3 reads TGCAGCGTTGGCCGACCCAACTACGAGCAGTACTTC. Amino acid sequence: CSVGRPNYEQYF.